Below are 21 T cell receptor beta chains sequenced from a single sample in a study of T cell repertoires in cytomegalovirus infection. TCRdb re-called the reads with MiXCR, one entry per CDR3 protein. This table holds 110,000 or so distinct CDR3 sequences, around 31% found once. These receptors' antigens are unknown. The sequencing used CD8+ T cells from cultured PBMCs, collected from culture after CMV antigen stimulation. Receptor source: a human donor in good health (CMV status not recorded). Some clones in this sample may be carry-over from other donors' samples.

This clonotype was seen only a few times. The V call is TRBV11-2, the J call TRBJ2-2; tentative D call: TRBD1 (5 bases). Per the germline V gene, CDR1 is SGHAT and CDR2 is FQNNGV. Between the trimmed V and J ends, which lost 2 bases and 4 bases, there was a span of 11 bases. There are 15 residues in the CDR3. The CDR3 loop is CASSLQGPGTGELFF. CDR3 in DNA: TGTGCCAGCAGCTTACAGGGTCCGGGCACCGGGGAGCTGTTTTTT.

The chain uses TRBV11-1 and TRBJ2-5; D gene unclear. The CDR3 totals 15 residues. The germline V and J ends were trimmed by 5 bases and 2 bases, with 15 bases remaining between them. Germline values: CDR1 SGHAT, CDR2 FQDESV (reference sequence). The chain's CDR3 is CASSPVCECQETQYF. The CDR3 coding sequence is TGTGCCAGCAGCCCCGTTTGTGAGTGTCAAGAGACCCAGTACTTC.

J is TRBJ1-1 and V is TRBV6-1, with TRBD1 as a possible D gene (5 bases). The CDR3 has 15 amino acids. Trimming shortened V by 5 bases and J by 4 bases, and 17 bases separated the two germline ends. Germline CDR1 is MNHNS and CDR2 is SASEGT. The CDR3 reads CASSREDQGSTEAFF. The CDR3 coding sequence is TGTGCCAGCAGTCGAGAAGACCAGGGAAGCACTGAAGCTTTCTTT.

This clonotype was detected a few times. The chain has TRBV27 and TRBJ1-6; D call uncertain. The CDR3 contains 13 residues. CDR1 and CDR2 (germline): MNHEY, SMNVEV (reference sequence). V was shortened by 3 bases and J by 11 bases, with 11 bases between the two germline ends. The CDR3 nucleotides read TGTGCCAGCAGTTTGGCAGCGATGGCACCCCTCCACTTT. As protein: CASSLAAMAPLHF.

This chain joins TRBV2 and TRBJ1-2, with no clear D. Germline V gene lookup returns CDR1 SNHLY and CDR2 FYNNEI. Trimming took 5 bases from V and 8 from J, leaving 27 bases between them. The CDR3 is made up of 17 amino acids. CDR3 amino acids: CASSSRTDIDIHGGYTF. CDR3 DNA sequence: TGTGCCAGCAGTAGTAGGACTGATATCGACATCCACGGCGGCTACACCTTC. Using reference TRBV2 and TRBJ1-2 for the parts outside the CDR3, the full variable domain is EPEVTQTPSHQVTQMGQEVILRCVPISNHLYFYWYRQILGQKVEFLVSFYNNEISEKSEIFDDQFSVERPDGSNFTLKIRSTKLEDSAMYFCASSSRTDIDIHGGYTFGSGTRLTVV.

CDR3 in amino acids: CASSPSGSGGKETQYF. The CDR3 DNA reads TGCGCCAGCAGCCCTTCTGGCAGCGGGGGTAAAGAGACCCAGTACTTC. The chain carries TRBV4-1 and TRBJ2-5; TRBD2 matches 8 bases. Losses at the gene ends were 4 bases for V and 3 bases for J; bases not matched to a gene: 10. The CDR3 runs 16 residues. In germline, CDR1 is MGHRA, CDR2 YSYEKL.

V and J are TRBV4-2 and TRBJ1-1, with no clear D. The germline V gene encodes CDR1 LGHNA and CDR2 YNFKEQ. This CDR3 has 14 amino acids. V lost 0 bases, J lost 2 bases, and 7 bases lay in between. CDR3 region: CASSQEEGNTEAFF. Here the CDR3 DNA reads TGTGCCAGCAGCCAAGAGGAGGGAAACACTGAAGCTTTCTTT.

The chain couples TRBV9 to TRBJ2-1, with a tentative D call TRBD2 (6 bases). The CDR3 spans 15 residues. The germline gives CDR1 SGDLS, CDR2 YYNGEE. Trimming removed 2 bases at V and 8 bases at J, with 17 bases between. The CDR3 reads CASSVRDSSLYEQFF. CDR3 coding DNA: TGTGCCAGCAGCGTGCGGGACTCCTCTTTGTATGAGCAGTTCTTC.

This clonotype was counted only a few times. The V and J genes are TRBV7-9 and TRBJ1-1, with D possibly being TRBD1 (5 bases). From germline, CDR1 is SEHNR and CDR2 FQNEAQ (reference sequence). Trimming removed 8 bases from V and 3 bases from J, with 10 bases in between. The CDR3 is 12 residues long. This CDR3 is CASREGDTEAFF. DNA of the CDR3: TGTGCCAGCCGCGAAGGGGACACTGAAGCTTTCTTT.

V and J are TRBV5-5 and TRBJ1-5, with 7 bases matching TRBD1. V was pared by 0 bases and J by 1 base, with 1 base of the junction left unmatched. Germline CDR1 is SGHKS and CDR2 is YYEKEE (reference sequence). CDR3 length: 15 residues. The CDR3 DNA reads as TGTGCCAGCAGCTTGGAGGGGGCCAGCAATCAGCCCCAGCATTTT. Translated: CASSLEGASNQPQHF.

Here the CDR3 reads CASSDTGSLIGYEQYF. Here the CDR3 DNA reads TGTGCCAGCAGCGACACAGGGTCCCTAATAGGCTACGAGCAGTACTTC. This chain connects TRBV7-3 to TRBJ2-7, with D possibly being TRBD1 (6 bases). Germline-derived CDR1 and CDR2 are SGHTA and FQGTGA. V dropped 5 bases and J dropped 3 bases, with 20 bases sitting between them. The CDR3 runs to 16 residues.

Comments on this clonotype: A read error may account for a junction end that differs from germline. V gene TRBV4-3 combines with J gene TRBJ2-1; 9 positions agree with TRBD1. The CDR3 length is 16 residues. Germline V CDR1 and CDR2: LGHNA, YSLEER. CDR3 in DNA: TGCGCCGGCAGCCCAATAGGGACAGGGCAATACAATGAGCAGTTCTTC. Residues: CAGSPIGTGQYNEQFF.

This clonotype was seen repeatedly, ten times or more. V is TRBV6-1 and J is TRBJ1-2; TRBD1 matches at 12 bases. There are 17 residues in the CDR3. The V gene's germline CDR1 is MNHNS and CDR2 SASEGT. J lost 3 bases, V lost 4 bases, and 9 bases had no gene match. The CDR3 DNA follows: TGTGCCAGCAGTGCCCGAGAGGGGACAGGGGGCGACTATGGCTACACCTTC. This sequence encodes CASSAREGTGGDYGYTF.

The V gene is TRBV28, the J gene TRBJ1-1; D may be TRBD1 (6 bases). V lost 1 base to trimming and J lost 8 bases, with 14 bases between them. The CDR3 spans 14 residues. CDR1 and CDR2 (germline): MDHEN, SYDVKM. CDR3 sequence (DNA): TGTGCCAGCAGTTTATTAGGGCAGGGGATGGAAGCTTTCTTT. Protein product: CASSLLGQGMEAFF.

The rearrangement links TRBV6-5 to TRBJ2-3; weak D call: TRBD1 (5 bases). Looked up from germline, CDR1 is MNHEY and CDR2 is SVGAGI. Trimming took 6 bases from V and 0 from J, leaving 22 bases between them. This CDR3 region has 18 residues. The CDR3 coding sequence is TGTGCCAGCAGCCCCGAGGCAGGGATCCAAAGTAGCACAGATACGCAGTATTTT. This gives the protein CASSPEAGIQSSTDTQYF.

The chain has TRBV7-9 and TRBJ2-1; TRBD1 matches at 8 bases. This CDR3 comprises 18 residues. Germline assignment: CDR1 SEHNR and CDR2 FQNEAQ (reference sequence). Trimming at V came to 5 bases and at J to 3 bases, leaving 15 bases not matched to a gene. CDR3: CASSDETGVGFDYNEQFF. The CDR3, as DNA: TGTGCCAGCAGCGATGAGACAGGGGTGGGTTTTGACTACAATGAGCAGTTCTTC.

This clonotype came up many times. The chain combines TRBV4-3 with TRBJ2-7; no clear D. With 3 bases removed from V and 2 bases from J, the gap between germline ends came to 17 bases. Germline V gene sequence: CDR1 LGHNA, CDR2 YSLEER. This CDR3 has 16 residues. The CDR3 reads CASSHSGSGETYEQYF. In DNA, the CDR3 is TGCGCCAGCAGCCATTCAGGCTCAGGAGAAACCTACGAGCAGTACTTC.

This sequence joins TRBV9 and TRBJ2-7, with 9 bases that match TRBD1. Germline loops: CDR1 SGDLS, CDR2 YYNGEE. The CDR3 totals 16 residues. After removal of 4 bases from V and 0 bases from J, the junction contained 8 bases not matched to a gene. Written as DNA, the CDR3 is TGTGCCAGCAGCCCTGCGGGACAGGGTACCTCCTACGAGCAGTACTTC. Translation gives CASSPAGQGTSYEQYF. Filled out from reference TRBV9 and TRBJ2-7, the complete variable domain reads DSGVTQTPKHLITATGQRVTLRCSPRSGDLSVYWYQQSLDQGLQFLIQYYNGEERAKGNILERFSAQQFPDLHSELNLSSLELGDSALYFCASSPAGQGTSYEQYFGPGTRLTVT.

In this sample, this clonotype turned up once. One junction end does not reproduce the germline sequence, and a read error may be involved. The chain uses TRBV12-3 or TRBV12-4 and TRBJ2-5, with D possibly TRBD2 on 6 matching bases. The CDR3 covers 14 residues. CDR3 amino acids: CASSLWGVEETQNF. CDR3 nucleotide sequence: TGTGCCAGCAGTTTATGGGGGGTCGAGGAGACCCAGAACTTC.

This clonotype has more than one count but fewer than ten. This chain uses TRBV12-3 or TRBV12-4 with TRBJ1-2; no clear D. CDR3 size: 14 residues. Trimming stripped 6 bases from V and 4 bases from J, with 15 bases between. The CDR3 nucleotides read TGTGCCAGCAGCCCCCCAGGATTTTCCTATGGCTACACCTTC. Its protein is CASSPPGFSYGYTF.

The V call is TRBV10-3, the J call TRBJ2-2; D could derive from TRBD1 or TRBD2 (7 bases each). CDR1 is ENHRY, CDR2 SYGVKD, per germline. V was pared by 3 bases and J by 1 base, with 12 bases between. CDR3 length equals 16 residues. CDR3 sequence (DNA): TGTGCCATCAGTGACAGGGGGGGCCTGAACACCGGGGAGCTGTTTTTT. It translates to CAISDRGGLNTGELFF.